This is a list of T cell receptor beta chains from one sample in a study of blood T cell repertoires in COVID-19. Clones were read by immunoSEQ multiplex PCR, and TCRdb kept only the in-frame ones, dropping some. The repertoire holds roughly 410,000 clones, with about 87% as singletons. Sequenced sample: peripheral blood. These receptors were taken from a woman aged 60-75 years with COVID-19, enrolled during active disease. The CDR3 runs from the conserved cysteine through the conserved F or W. The order of the fields is V gene, J gene, CDR3 protein.

>TRBV5-1|TRBJ2-3
CASSSLLLPTDTQYF
>TRBV7-6|TRBJ1-1
CASSYGQGSKSEAFF
>TRBV6-2/TRBV6-3|TRBJ1-1
CASSYGGTGRDTEAFF
>TRBV30|TRBJ2-7
CAWQRGGLDLYEQYF
>TRBV9|TRBJ2-2
CASSARSGARINTGELFF
>TRBV4-1|TRBJ2-3
CASSFTSSGGATDTQYF
>TRBV10-1|TRBJ2-3
CASSYGLASTDTQYF
>TRBV28|TRBJ1-5
CAIAGQGGQPQHF
>TRBV28|TRBJ1-2
CASGKTGLNYGYTF
>TRBV6-2/TRBV6-3|TRBJ2-2
CASSSIGGAAGELFF
>TRBV28|TRBJ1-3
CASTTRGVGNTIYF
>TRBV28|TRBJ1-6
CASSFAGGGPPYNSPLHF
>TRBV9|TRBJ1-6
CASSVGGRGDSPLHF
>TRBV7-2|TRBJ1-5
CASSLGPQKGGDNQPQHF
>TRBV28|TRBJ2-2
CASSLNRGYTGELFF
>TRBV30|TRBJ1-5
CAYGGGEPQHF
>TRBV5-1|TRBJ2-1
CASSLETGYNEQFF
>TRBV7-2|TRBJ1-6
CASSIGSVASPLHF
>TRBV7-3|TRBJ1-6
CASSPFNSPLHF
>TRBV3-1/TRBV3-2|TRBJ2-1
CASSQAAGVYEQFF
>TRBV6-1|TRBJ1-2
CASSEGPAGLYGYTF
>TRBV3-1/TRBV3-2|TRBJ2-7
CASSQFGGGPYEQYF
>TRBV13|TRBJ1-4
CASSSIQGRTNEKLFF
>TRBV4-1|TRBJ2-7
CASSRSWGAGPPNEQYF
>TRBV9|TRBJ1-1
CASSANPFSGSAEAFF
>TRBV7-8|TRBJ2-3
CASSLGVSGVTTDTQYF
>TRBV4-1|TRBJ2-4
CASSQNWGASGVPSQNIQYF
>TRBV24-1|TRBJ2-1
CATSDPTRGVSYNEQFF
>TRBV4-2|TRBJ1-5
CASSQSTSEEGQPQHF
>TRBV6-1|TRBJ2-1
CASSDWVADNEQFF
>TRBV3-1/TRBV3-2|TRBJ2-2
CASSQIAQGRTGELFF
>TRBV2|TRBJ1-1
CASSTRGHATNTEAFF
>TRBV19|TRBJ1-2
CASSKPQGLIYGYTF
>TRBV6-6|TRBJ1-4
CASSPRGVQDEKLFF
>TRBV9|TRBJ2-7
CASSPGKVAGGAGEQYF
>TRBV5-1|TRBJ2-1
CASRYYPGQGNEQFF
>TRBV7-2|TRBJ1-1
CASSTTPTTGGTEAFF
>TRBV16|TRBJ1-1
CASSQQGTNTEAFF
>TRBV9|TRBJ1-2
CASSVGTGTPYGYTF
>TRBV6-5|TRBJ2-3
CASSYGTGSEADTQYF
>TRBV12-5|TRBJ2-1
CASGGGVTYNEQFF
>TRBV19|TRBJ1-2
CASRVKQGVYGYTF
>TRBV5-1|TRBJ2-2
CASSLTSGELFF
>TRBV6-5|TRBJ1-3
CASSYRSSGNTIYF
>TRBV3-1/TRBV3-2|TRBJ2-7
CASSQLSRTGSYEQYF
>TRBV15|TRBJ2-4
CATSTTGGNIQYF
>TRBV14|TRBJ2-3
CASSQDRMHTQYF
>TRBV9|TRBJ1-1
CASSYRANTEAFF
>TRBV3-1/TRBV3-2|TRBJ1-3
CASSLRRPGGNTIYF
>TRBV20-1|TRBJ2-5
CSASFVTSGLQETQYF
>TRBV28|TRBJ1-4
CASSLGGGEKLFF
>TRBV7-9|TRBJ2-5
CASSLEATVKTQYF
>TRBV3-1/TRBV3-2|TRBJ1-5
CASSQSHPGPNQPQHF
>TRBV2|TRBJ1-2
CASSEEGAGGYTF
>TRBV5-4|TRBJ2-1
CASSWRGGNEQFF
>TRBV5-1|TRBJ1-1
CASSFTGVRSTEAFF
>TRBV18|TRBJ1-4
CASSPRDRPATNEKLFF
>TRBV7-3|TRBJ2-2
CASSFLASGASNTGELFF